This is a list of T cell receptor beta chains from one sample in a study of PD-1 blockade in classical Hodgkin lymphoma. Sequenced by immunoSEQ multiplex PCR; TCRdb stores in-frame clones only, minus some. The data hold some 34,000 clones, with under 75% observed a single time. The sample consisted of peripheral blood mononuclear cells (PBMCs), taken before the fourth cycle of nivolumab. All receptors derive from a human donor with classical Hodgkin lymphoma. CDR3s include the opening cysteine and the closing phenylalanine or tryptophan. A D gene is named only where the DNA matches it firmly. For some rows the clone size is stated as once, few or many, or as a class when expanded; others skip it.

few,TRBV27,TRBJ2-3,NA,TGTGCCAGCGATACGCAGTATTTT,CASDTQYF
few,TRBV7-9,TRBJ1-1,NA,TGTGCCAGCAGCCGAGGGGGGTACACTGAAGCTTTCTTT,CASSRGGYTEAFF
NA,TRBV19,TRBJ2-5,TRBD2,TGTGCCAGTAGTAAGGAGCGGGGGTCCCTTACACGAGAGACCCAGTACTTC,CASSKERGSLTRETQYF
NA,TRBV6-5,TRBJ2-3,NA,TGTGCCAGCAGTTACACGGGACTTTCAGATACGCAGTATTTT,CASSYTGLSDTQYF
medium-sized,TRBV7-9,TRBJ1-5,NA,TGTGCCAGCGCCAGCCGGTGGGACAATCAGCCCCAGCATTTT,CASASRWDNQPQHF
NA,TRBV7-3,TRBJ2-2,NA,TGTGCCAGCAGCCCTAGGCTCCCTAAGGGGGTTGACACCGGGGAGCTGTTTTTT,CASSPRLPKGVDTGELFF
few,TRBV30,TRBJ2-5,NA,TGTGCCTGGAGTATAGGGGACCAAGAGACCCAGTACTTC,CAWSIGDQETQYF
NA,TRBV25-1,TRBJ2-3,TRBD2,TGTGCCAGCGAGACTAGCGTAGGTCCAGATACGCAGTATTTT,CASETSVGPDTQYF
NA,TRBV7-8,TRBJ2-2,NA,TGTGCCGGAAGACCGAACACCGGGGAGCTGTTTTTT,CAGRPNTGELFF
NA,TRBV4-3,TRBJ2-7,TRBD1,TGCGCCAGCAGCAAGGGACAGGGGGTCTCCTACGAGCAGTACTTC,CASSKGQGVSYEQYF
NA,TRBV10-2,TRBJ2-7,TRBD2,TGCGCCAGCAGCCAGCGGGGACTAACCTACGAGCAGTACTTC,CASSQRGLTYEQYF
NA,TRBV6-4,TRBJ2-3,TRBD2,TGTGCCAGCACCCCGAGTAGCGGGGGAACAGATACGCAGTATTTT,CASTPSSGGTDTQYF
few,TRBV19,TRBJ1-3,NA,TGTGCCAGTAGCCGGAGCGGGACTGGAAACACCATATATTTT,CASSRSGTGNTIYF
NA,TRBV7-9,TRBJ1-4,NA,TGTGCCAGCAGCCGACAGGCAACTAATGAAAAACTGTTTTTT,CASSRQATNEKLFF
NA,TRBV28,TRBJ2-3,TRBD1,TGTGCCAGCAGTGGTGTAGGCTGGAGTGAAGGGACAGGGATCCTCAGCACAGATACGCAGTATTTT,CASSGVGWSEGTGILSTDTQYF
NA,TRBV10-2,TRBJ2-2,TRBD2,TGCGCCACCCGAGAACTAGCGGGCCCAATACCCGGGGAGCTGTTTTTT,CATRELAGPIPGELFF
once,TRBV29-1,TRBJ1-2,NA,TGCAGCGTATCCGGGAATTACTATGGCTACACCTTC,CSVSGNYYGYTF
NA,TRBV15,TRBJ1-5,NA,TGTGCCACCAGCAGAGATGGGGGATACAATCAGCCCCAGCATTTT,CATSRDGGYNQPQHF
NA,TRBV7-2,TRBJ1-5,NA,TGTGCCAGCAGCACCTTAGACAGGAGTTCGAATCAGCCCCAGCATTTT,CASSTLDRSSNQPQHF
NA,TRBV7-2,TRBJ1-1,NA,TGTGCCAGCAGCTTAGGATCGTATGTAAGCTCGGTCTTT,CASSLGSYVSSVF
NA,TRBV18,TRBJ1-1,TRBD1,TGTGCCAGCTCACCAAGACAGGGGGGGACTGAAGCTTTCTTT,CASSPRQGGTEAFF
NA,TRBV27,TRBJ2-7,NA,TGTGCCAGCAGCCCATACTCGGGGTCCTACGAGCAGTACTTC,CASSPYSGSYEQYF
NA,TRBV7-9,TRBJ2-7,TRBD1,TGTGCCAGCAGCCCACAGGACAGGAGAGTCTCCGAGCAGTACTTC,CASSPQDRRVSEQYF
few,TRBV9,TRBJ2-1,TRBD1,TGTGCCAGCAGCGATGGGACAGAACGTGGGCAGTTCTTC,CASSDGTERGQFF
NA,TRBV7-9,TRBJ2-1,NA,TGTGCCAGCAGCTTCTATAAGGACCATGAGCAGTTCTTC,CASSFYKDHEQFF
few,TRBV7-3,TRBJ2-2,TRBD2,TGTGCCAGCTCAGCGGGGATGAACACCGGGGAGCTGTTTTTT,CASSAGMNTGELFF
NA,TRBV11-2,TRBJ2-3,NA,TGTGCCAGCAGCTCGAAAACAACACTCCTCACAGATACGCAGTATTTT,CASSSKTTLLTDTQYF
NA,TRBV6-5,TRBJ1-3,NA,TGTGCCAGCAGCAGGGGTGGGGGAAACACCATATATTTT,CASSRGGGNTIYF
NA,TRBV28,TRBJ2-2,NA,TGTGCCAGCAGTTTAATGGGGGCCGGGGAGCTGTTTTTT,CASSLMGAGELFF